These T cell receptor beta chains were read from a single sample in a study of blood T cell repertoires in COVID-19. Libraries were prepared by immunoSEQ multiplex PCR; TCRdb keeps only in-frame clonotypes and omits some of them. The sample contains about 160,000 clones, nearly 80% of which appear only once. Material: peripheral blood. The source of these receptors is a woman older than 75 with acute or convalescent COVID-19. Both conserved end residues are part of each CDR3. The D gene is left open where the match is weak.

cdr3_aa: CASSVSGRGSETQYF; j_call: TRBJ2-5; d_call: TRBD2; v_call: TRBV9
cdr3_aa: CSASSRGNEKLFF; j_call: TRBJ1-4; d_call: -; v_call: TRBV20-1
cdr3_aa: CASTPDRANTGELFF; j_call: TRBJ2-2; d_call: TRBD1; v_call: TRBV5-1
cdr3_aa: CASSAGWESYNEQFF; j_call: TRBJ2-1; d_call: -; v_call: TRBV9
cdr3_aa: CAISQDGINSPLHF; j_call: TRBJ1-6; d_call: -; v_call: TRBV10-3
cdr3_aa: CASQAGISNQPQHF; j_call: TRBJ1-5; d_call: -; v_call: TRBV19
cdr3_aa: CASTLQGGNSPLHF; j_call: TRBJ1-6; d_call: -; v_call: TRBV2
cdr3_aa: CSARDNGPLHF; j_call: TRBJ1-6; d_call: -; v_call: TRBV20-1
cdr3_aa: CASSRSGGGGYTF; j_call: TRBJ1-2; d_call: TRBD1; v_call: TRBV4-1
cdr3_aa: CATSRDGGLRGDTQYF; j_call: TRBJ2-3; d_call: -; v_call: TRBV15
cdr3_aa: CASSKEGATVPHSSLNFKSPLHF; j_call: TRBJ1-6; d_call: -; v_call: TRBV21-1
cdr3_aa: CASTWDSQPQHF; j_call: TRBJ1-5; d_call: TRBD1; v_call: TRBV6-5
cdr3_aa: CASSFFLAGDTQYF; j_call: TRBJ2-3; d_call: TRBD2; v_call: TRBV7-8
cdr3_aa: CASSLSGLAGSNTGELFF; j_call: TRBJ2-2; d_call: TRBD2; v_call: TRBV4-1
cdr3_aa: CAWSVGVPGPAEAFF; j_call: TRBJ1-1; d_call: -; v_call: TRBV30
cdr3_aa: CATSDPGRDEAFF; j_call: TRBJ1-1; d_call: -; v_call: TRBV24-1
cdr3_aa: CASSYKATGNTIYF; j_call: TRBJ1-3; d_call: -; v_call: TRBV6-5
cdr3_aa: CASSPQGAGGYGYTF; j_call: TRBJ1-2; d_call: TRBD1; v_call: TRBV5-6
cdr3_aa: CASSLFSFRTEAFF; j_call: TRBJ1-1; d_call: -; v_call: TRBV28
cdr3_aa: CASSPQGGFYNEQFF; j_call: TRBJ2-1; d_call: -; v_call: TRBV18
cdr3_aa: CASSVALSPEQGNEQFF; j_call: TRBJ2-1; d_call: -; v_call: TRBV9
cdr3_aa: CASSPVGDSIANTGELFF; j_call: TRBJ2-2; d_call: -; v_call: TRBV18
cdr3_aa: CASSLGEAYYEQYF; j_call: TRBJ2-7; d_call: -; v_call: TRBV7-3
cdr3_aa: CASSPTEGETQYF; j_call: TRBJ2-5; d_call: -; v_call: TRBV4-2
cdr3_aa: CASSETVPGGPQGETQYF; j_call: TRBJ2-5; d_call: TRBD1; v_call: TRBV6-1
cdr3_aa: CASSGGAKNIQYF; j_call: TRBJ2-4; d_call: -; v_call: TRBV10-1
cdr3_aa: CASSSGRRPGETQYF; j_call: TRBJ2-5; d_call: -; v_call: TRBV6-2/TRBV6-3
cdr3_aa: CAWLDRATIYF; j_call: TRBJ1-3; d_call: TRBD1; v_call: TRBV30
cdr3_aa: CASRAQGSTNEKLFF; j_call: TRBJ1-4; d_call: TRBD1; v_call: TRBV2
cdr3_aa: CASTRGGVSYEQYF; j_call: TRBJ2-7; d_call: -; v_call: TRBV6-5
cdr3_aa: CASSLMKGTDYNSPLHF; j_call: TRBJ1-6; d_call: TRBD1; v_call: TRBV11-2
cdr3_aa: CASSPWTGAGTEAFF; j_call: TRBJ1-1; d_call: TRBD1; v_call: TRBV7-2
cdr3_aa: CASSRDRGSYEQYF; j_call: TRBJ2-7; d_call: TRBD1; v_call: TRBV7-2
cdr3_aa: CASSRTAGQETQYF; j_call: TRBJ2-5; d_call: -; v_call: TRBV14
cdr3_aa: CATSSRQGKNIQYF; j_call: TRBJ2-4; d_call: TRBD1; v_call: TRBV28
cdr3_aa: CASSSQNPNYGYTF; j_call: TRBJ1-2; d_call: -; v_call: TRBV27
cdr3_aa: CASSLGGLATGGSFPYTF; j_call: TRBJ1-2; d_call: TRBD1; v_call: TRBV28
cdr3_aa: CASTTAPWGTIYF; j_call: TRBJ1-3; d_call: -; v_call: TRBV28
cdr3_aa: CASSSQGFTTDTQYF; j_call: TRBJ2-3; d_call: TRBD1; v_call: TRBV5-1
cdr3_aa: CASSPGTGHLLEGYGYTF; j_call: TRBJ1-2; d_call: TRBD1; v_call: TRBV9
cdr3_aa: CASSLGTGGYTF; j_call: TRBJ1-2; d_call: TRBD1; v_call: TRBV12-3/TRBV12-4
cdr3_aa: CASGTRNTGELFF; j_call: TRBJ2-2; d_call: TRBD2; v_call: TRBV11-3
cdr3_aa: CASSSQRGFNEQFF; j_call: TRBJ2-1; d_call: TRBD2; v_call: TRBV11-3
cdr3_aa: CASGGALNEKLFF; j_call: TRBJ1-4; d_call: -; v_call: TRBV10-2
cdr3_aa: CASTRDRGNYGYTF; j_call: TRBJ1-2; d_call: TRBD1; v_call: TRBV19
cdr3_aa: CASSRGTGEDYTF; j_call: TRBJ1-2; d_call: -; v_call: TRBV5-1
cdr3_aa: CASSPHPNTGELFF; j_call: TRBJ2-2; d_call: -; v_call: TRBV7-3
cdr3_aa: CASSFSGGSSYEQYF; j_call: TRBJ2-7; d_call: -; v_call: TRBV3-1/TRBV3-2
cdr3_aa: CASIPGGVTAGANVLTF; j_call: TRBJ2-6; d_call: TRBD2; v_call: TRBV5-6
cdr3_aa: CASRPDGGTEKLFF; j_call: TRBJ1-4; d_call: -; v_call: TRBV6-5
cdr3_aa: CASSAQGASYEQYF; j_call: TRBJ2-7; d_call: TRBD1; v_call: TRBV5-4
cdr3_aa: CASRGGQGASNTEAFF; j_call: TRBJ1-1; d_call: TRBD1; v_call: TRBV19
cdr3_aa: CASSNTGTGGSPLHF; j_call: TRBJ1-6; d_call: TRBD1; v_call: TRBV19
cdr3_aa: CASSARDRGMDQPQHF; j_call: TRBJ1-5; d_call: TRBD1; v_call: TRBV7-2
cdr3_aa: CAWTAGSSGNTIYF; j_call: TRBJ1-3; d_call: -; v_call: TRBV30
cdr3_aa: CASIRTGVDTEAFF; j_call: TRBJ1-1; d_call: TRBD1; v_call: TRBV2
cdr3_aa: CASSSLAGGRRNYEQYF; j_call: TRBJ2-7; d_call: TRBD2; v_call: TRBV7-9
cdr3_aa: CASSTAGRSSGANVLTF; j_call: TRBJ2-6; d_call: -; v_call: TRBV5-1
cdr3_aa: CASSWMGQQQETQYF; j_call: TRBJ2-5; d_call: TRBD1; v_call: TRBV5-1